This section outlines one T cell receptor (beta chain) sequence together with its context. Its antigen is still unknown. Assay: immunoSEQ multiplex PCR; the TCRdb copy retains only in-frame clones and omits some. The sample holds 80,000 or so clones, around 90% seen once. CDR3 length: 13 residues. Per the germline V gene, CDR1 is GTSNPN and CDR2 is SVGIG (reference sequence). The junction had 6 bases not matched to a gene; V was cut back by 4 bases and J by 4 bases. This record belongs to a study of T cell responses to AZD1222 COVID-19 vaccine. Study results and caveats: Baseline antibody screening turned up just a handful of seropositive AZD1222 recipients. Nearly half of spike-specific TCRs reportedly target unmutated variant regions.

The clonotype originates from an adult in good health. Here the sequenced sample was peripheral blood, taken on day 0 of AZD1222 vaccination. The gene calls are TRBV30 and TRBJ1-2; TRBD1 agrees at 7 bases. In DNA, the CDR3 is TGTGCCTGGACCGGGACAGTACTCTATGGCTACACCTTC. Its protein product is CAWTGTVLYGYTF. Full variable domain (missing parts from reference TRBV30 and TRBJ1-2): SQTIHQWPATLVQPVGSPLSLECTVEGTSNPNLYWYRQAAGRGLQLLFYSVGIGQISSEVPQNLSASRPQDRQFILSSKKLLLSDSGFYLCAWTGTVLYGYTFGSGTRLTVV.